Listed below are T cell receptor beta chains from one sample, sequenced in a study of blood T cell repertoires in COVID-19. Assay: immunoSEQ multiplex PCR; the TCRdb copy retains only in-frame clones and omits some. The sample has roughly 100,000 clones; around 85% are singletons. What was sequenced was peripheral blood. The receptors here all came from an elderly man with active or convalescent COVID-19. Each CDR3 is given without its conserved first and last residue. Fields, in order: J gene, CDR3 length, V gene, CDR3 protein.

TRBJ1-2,10,TRBV7-8,ASSLQGRGYT
TRBJ2-3,14,TRBV2,ASSEDRPTSTDTQY
TRBJ1-6,12,TRBV6-1,ASSDRQGNSPLH
TRBJ2-7,11,TRBV3-1/TRBV3-2,ASRSRSTYEQY
TRBJ1-5,13,TRBV7-9,ASSQDRGNNQPQH
TRBJ2-1,13,TRBV9,ASSSTVGGGGEQF
TRBJ2-1,14,TRBV7-2,ASSLGGGALLRTEF
TRBJ2-7,12,TRBV18,ASSLGAGGYEQY
TRBJ1-6,12,TRBV19,ASSAVEFNSPLH
TRBJ1-1,11,TRBV6-6,ASSYSKGVEAF
TRBJ1-4,13,TRBV10-3,AISESGGSNEKLF
TRBJ1-2,11,TRBV7-8,ASSPGTQIGYT
TRBJ1-3,12,TRBV29-1,SVTPGQGGNTIY
TRBJ2-2,10,TRBV9,ASSTYTGELF
TRBJ2-7,14,TRBV5-6,ASSLGRDTFSYEQY
TRBJ2-7,14,TRBV2,ASSTITTGGMGEQY
TRBJ1-1,12,TRBV7-6,ASTALGGDTEAF
TRBJ1-1,11,TRBV2,ASSPDEVSEAF
TRBJ1-6,13,TRBV7-3,ASSPTGGYNSPLH
TRBJ2-7,16,TRBV6-2/TRBV6-3,ASSYLNHHRDTSYEQY
TRBJ1-5,13,TRBV7-8,ASSPTGIRNQPQH
TRBJ2-1,13,TRBV7-3,ASSLGSGGLNEQF
TRBJ2-3,12,TRBV5-6,ASSPVYSKDTQY
TRBJ1-2,13,TRBV7-2,ASSLVQGGDYGYT